This passage covers 15 T cell receptor beta chains from one sample sequenced in a study of T-cell reconstitution after alpha-beta-depleted transplantation in children. A TCRbeta library incorporating unique molecular identifiers was prepared. MiXCR, applied by TCRdb to the PCR reads, yields one record per CDR3 protein. The sample holds 450,000 to 700,000 distinct CDR3 sequences, over 25% seen once. The sequencing here drew on PBMCs, taken before TCRalphabeta/CD19-depleted stem cell transplant. These TCRs come from a boy younger than two with Wiskott-Aldrich syndrome, due to receive a stem cell transplant.

This clonotype has more than one count but fewer than ten. The chain employs TRBV27 and TRBJ2-1; D call uncertain. V was trimmed by 3 bases and J by 0 bases, leaving 9 bases between them. The CDR3 is 15 residues long. Germline-derived CDR1 and CDR2 are MNHEY and SMNVEV (reference sequence). The CDR3 DNA reads as TGTGCCAGCAGTTTCCGACGGATCTCCTACAATGAGCAGTTCTTC. Protein: CASSFRRISYNEQFF.

This clonotype has only a few counts. The V call is TRBV20-1, the J call TRBJ2-5, with a possible D match to TRBD2 (5 bases). Trimming removed 2 bases from V and 3 bases from J, with 19 bases in between. The CDR3 loop spans 16 amino acids. Germline V gene data show CDR1 as DFQATT and CDR2 as SNEGSKA (reference sequence). The CDR3 protein is CSARSWRAVVKETQYF. CDR3 in DNA: TGCAGTGCTAGATCATGGCGGGCGGTAGTGAAAGAGACCCAGTACTTC.

This clonotype was picked up a small number of times. This chain uses TRBV7-9 with TRBJ2-6; 9 bases agree with TRBD2. Germline V gene sequence: CDR1 SEHNR, CDR2 FQNEAQ (reference sequence). The CDR3 runs to 16 residues. Trimming took 5 bases from V and 2 from J; bases not matched to a gene: 4. The CDR3 coding sequence is TGTGCCAGCAGCCCGTTAGCGGGAGCTGGGGCCAACGTCCTGACTTTC. It yields the protein CASSPLAGAGANVLTF.

V and J are TRBV19 and TRBJ2-1; D gene uncertain. Germline-derived CDR1 and CDR2 are LNHDA and SQIVND (reference sequence). V was trimmed by 5 bases and J by 0 bases, leaving 8 bases between them. This CDR3 contains 14 residues. CDR3 nucleotide sequence: TGTGCCAGTAGTGTTGTTGTCTCCTACAATGAGCAGTTCTTC. This translates into CASSVVVSYNEQFF.

In its sample, this clonotype was seen a few times. This chain connects TRBV28 to TRBJ2-7, with D perhaps TRBD2 (5 bases). The CDR3 is made up of 14 amino acids. V lost 6 bases, J lost 2 bases, and 14 bases lay in between. CDR1 is MDHEN, CDR2 SYDVKM, per germline. CDR3 nucleotides: TGTGCCAGCAGGCCCTCGAGGGTTCCCTACGAGCAGTACTTC. Protein: CASRPSRVPYEQYF.

The chain uses TRBV12-3 or TRBV12-4 and TRBJ1-1; D unresolved. The CDR3 consists of 14 residues. Between the trimmed V and J ends, which lost 2 bases and 0 bases, there was a span of 7 bases. Written as DNA, the CDR3 is TGTGCCAGCAGTTTAAGTCCCCTGAACACTGAAGCTTTCTTT. This codes for CASSLSPLNTEAFF.

The chain carries TRBV9 and TRBJ2-7; TRBD2 matches at 15 bases. The CDR3 runs 16 residues. V was pared by 4 bases and J by 3 bases, with 5 bases of the junction left unmatched. Germline lookup yields CDR1 SGDLS and CDR2 YYNGEE. CDR3 sequence reads: CASSPGLAGGHYEQYF. The CDR3 DNA is TGTGCCAGCAGCCCGGGACTAGCGGGAGGCCACTACGAGCAGTACTTC.

The chain uses TRBV5-1 and TRBJ2-6; D perhaps matches TRBD2 (6 bases). V dropped 5 bases and J dropped 0 bases, with 12 bases sitting between them. The CDR3 consists of 16 residues. From germline, CDR1 is SGHRS and CDR2 YFSETQ. In DNA form, the CDR3 reads TGCGCCAGCAGGACCGATAGCGGCTCTGGGGCCAACGTCCTGACTTTC. Amino acids: CASRTDSGSGANVLTF.

This clonotype was found a few times. The rearrangement uses TRBV24-1 and TRBJ2-1; 7 positions agree with TRBD1. The CDR3 length is 17 residues. Per the germline V gene, CDR1 is KGHDR and CDR2 is SFDVKD. V gave up 4 bases and J gave up 2 bases; unmatched junction bases: 10. CDR3 DNA sequence: TGTGCCACCAGTGACCCACTTAGACAGGGAACCTACAATGAGCAGTTCTTC. This gives the protein CATSDPLRQGTYNEQFF.

This clonotype was found many times. A junction boundary mismatches the germline segment, possibly from a read error. The chain combines TRBV5-1 with TRBJ2-2; 7 bases are a match to TRBD1. The length of the CDR3 is 14 residues. Germline CDR1 is SGHRS and CDR2 is YFSETQ. The CDR3 region is CASSLVQGAGELFF. The CDR3 DNA sequence: TGTGCCAGCAGCTTGGTGCAGGGGGCCGGGGAGCTGTTTTTT.

The J gene is TRBJ1-1, the V gene TRBV7-9; D uncertain. V dropped 2 bases and J dropped 1 base, with 8 bases sitting between them. Germline V gene sequence: CDR1 SEHNR, CDR2 FQNEAQ (reference sequence). This CDR3 is built from 14 residues. The CDR3 loop is CASSLSLSNTEAFF. CDR3 sequence (DNA): TGTGCCAGCAGCTTAAGTTTGTCGAACACTGAAGCTTTCTTT. The whole variable domain, remainder taken from reference TRBV7-9 and TRBJ1-1, is DTGVSQNPRHKITKRGQNVTFRCDPISEHNRLYWYRQTLGQGPEFLTYFQNEAQLEKSRLLSDRFSAERPKGSFSTLEIQRTEQGDSAMYLCASSLSLSNTEAFFGQGTRLTVV.

The genes are TRBV7-2 and TRBJ2-7, with TRBD2 as a possible D gene (5 bases). Germline assignment: CDR1 SGHTA and CDR2 FQGNSA. This CDR3 has 15 amino acids. Trimming shortened V by 0 bases and J by 4 bases, and 13 bases separated the two germline ends. CDR3 sequence (DNA): TGTGCCAGCAGCTTAGCGGGAGTCTCCCTATACGAGCAGTACTTC. Its protein product is CASSLAGVSLYEQYF.

This clonotype was observed a few times. The chain employs TRBV5-1 and TRBJ1-6; tentatively, D is TRBD1 (5 bases). Between the trimmed V and J ends, which lost 0 bases and 6 bases, there was a span of 13 bases. This CDR3 is built from 16 residues. Germline assignment: CDR1 SGHRS and CDR2 YFSETQ. The DNA of the CDR3 is TGCGCCAGCAGCTTGGACGCCTTGGGGGGTAATTCACCCCTCCACTTT. Its translation: CASSLDALGGNSPLHF.

The V call is TRBV4-2, the J call TRBJ2-3, with D hard to call. V was clipped by 0 bases and J by 11 bases, with 3 bases between them. The CDR3 length is 10 residues. Looked up from germline, CDR1 is LGHNA and CDR2 is YNFKEQ. The CDR3 region is CASSQEMQYF. The CDR3 coding sequence is TGTGCCAGCAGCCAAGAAATGCAGTATTTT.

V gene TRBV5-1 combines with J gene TRBJ2-7, with TRBD2 identical over 8 bases. Unmatched junction bases numbered 8, after V lost 6 bases and J lost 6 bases. Germline V gives CDR1 SGHRS, CDR2 YFSETQ. CDR3 length: 13 amino acids. CDR3: CASTASGSLEQYF. Here the CDR3 DNA reads TGCGCCAGCACGGCCAGCGGGAGCCTCGAGCAGTACTTC. The full variable domain, rest sourced from reference TRBV5-1 and TRBJ2-7, is KAGVTQTPRYLIKTRGQQVTLSCSPISGHRSVSWYQQTPGQGLQFLFEYFSETQRNKGNFPGRFSGRQFSNSRSEMNVSTLELGDSALYLCASTASGSLEQYFGPGTRLTVT.